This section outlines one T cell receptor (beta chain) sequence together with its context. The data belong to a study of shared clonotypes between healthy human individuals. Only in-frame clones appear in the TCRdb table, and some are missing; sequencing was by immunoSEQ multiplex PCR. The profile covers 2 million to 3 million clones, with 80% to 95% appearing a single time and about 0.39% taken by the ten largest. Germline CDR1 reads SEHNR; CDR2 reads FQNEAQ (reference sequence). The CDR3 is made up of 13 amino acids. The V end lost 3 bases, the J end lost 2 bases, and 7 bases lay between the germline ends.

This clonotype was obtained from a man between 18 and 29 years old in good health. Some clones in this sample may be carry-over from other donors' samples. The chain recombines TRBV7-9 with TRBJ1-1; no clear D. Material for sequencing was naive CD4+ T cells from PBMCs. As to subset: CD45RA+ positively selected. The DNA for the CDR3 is TGTGCCAGCAGCTTGCCTCTAAACACTGAAGCTTTCTTT. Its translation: CASSLPLNTEAFF. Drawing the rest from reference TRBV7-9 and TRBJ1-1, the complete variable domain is DTGVSQNPRHKITKRGQNVTFRCDPISEHNRLYWYRQTLGQGPEFLTYFQNEAQLEKSRLLSDRFSAERPKGSFSTLEIQRTEQGDSAMYLCASSLPLNTEAFFGQGTRLTVV.